These T cell receptor beta chains were read from a single sample in a study of T cell changes during pregnancy in multiple sclerosis. Generated by immunoSEQ multiplex PCR, the TCRdb table keeps only in-frame clones and is missing some. The data hold approximately 92,000 clones, with approximately 93% observed a single time. The starting material was peripheral blood, obtained after pregnancy. Receptors were obtained from a female donor with multiple sclerosis, enrolled in a pregnancy study. Both conserved end residues are part of each CDR3. A D gene is named only where the DNA matches it firmly.

j_call	d_call	v_call	cdr3_length	cdr3_aa
TRBJ2-2	TRBD2	TRBV4-1	18	CASSQALAGGAGTGELFF
TRBJ2-1	TRBD2	TRBV20-1	11	CSARASGGLFF
TRBJ1-2	TRBD1	TRBV5-4	11	CASRTGDGYTF
TRBJ1-1	NA	TRBV5-3	14	CARSSLGHNTEAFF
TRBJ2-1	NA	TRBV5-6	12	CASSLDSREQFF
TRBJ2-7	TRBD2	TRBV15	14	CATSGGSGSYEQYF
TRBJ2-3	TRBD2	TRBV6-6	16	CASSYSSGRRTDTQYF
TRBJ1-2	NA	TRBV5-1	13	CASSLEGVRGYTF
TRBJ1-2	NA	TRBV9	14	CASSVGTGVYGYTF
TRBJ2-5	NA	TRBV7-7	14	CASSFGPGEETQYF
TRBJ2-7	NA	TRBV30	11	CAWSSGNEQYF
TRBJ2-7	NA	TRBV27	13	CASSWQAAYEQYF
TRBJ2-1	TRBD2	TRBV30	12	CAWSGRGNEQFF
TRBJ2-7	NA	TRBV7-2	16	CASSLRISGGADEQYF
TRBJ2-1	NA	TRBV30	12	CAWSVGRQTIFF
TRBJ1-5	TRBD1	TRBV6-6	16	CASSPRQGRLDQPQHF
TRBJ2-7	TRBD2	TRBV25-1	17	CASSECYSGTSSYEQYF
TRBJ2-3	NA	TRBV19	16	CASSAGHRVGTDTQYF
TRBJ2-7	TRBD1	TRBV27	15	CASRDPDRGAYEQYF
TRBJ2-7	NA	TRBV7-9	16	CASSSARGQNFYEQYF
TRBJ1-3	NA	TRBV28	17	CASSLGGTFFSGNTIYF
TRBJ1-5	NA	TRBV9	15	CASSVGRSPDQPQHF
TRBJ1-1	NA	TRBV5-1	13	CASSFQGNTEAFF
TRBJ2-1	TRBD2	TRBV6-6	15	CASSTRTRSYNEQFF
TRBJ2-7	NA	TRBV9	14	CASSGAIGSYEQYF
TRBJ2-2	TRBD2	TRBV27	20	CASSSTRSGLAGGGTGELFF
TRBJ2-2	TRBD1	TRBV7-9	15	CASSLGQGLTGELFF
TRBJ2-7	TRBD1	TRBV7-6	14	CASSFRDSSYEQYF
TRBJ2-3	NA	TRBV5-6	13	CASSFRVTDTQYF
TRBJ2-3	NA	TRBV27	14	CASSWVRESDTQYF
TRBJ1-1	NA	TRBV28	14	CASRLPLRGAEAFF
TRBJ1-5	NA	TRBV15	11	CATGRDQPQHF
TRBJ2-1	TRBD2	TRBV4-3	15	CASSQDTSVYNEQFF
TRBJ2-7	TRBD2	TRBV5-4	14	CASSVSGSSYEQYF
TRBJ1-2	TRBD1	TRBV5-1	14	CASSPWTGQEGYTF
TRBJ1-2	NA	TRBV30	13	CAWSVDREYGYTF
TRBJ1-2	NA	TRBV27	14	CASRPDRGWSGYTF
TRBJ1-4	TRBD1	TRBV11-2	16	CASSSVQGNINEKLFF
TRBJ2-3	TRBD2	TRBV6-6	16	CASSYPWTSSTDTQYF
TRBJ2-1	TRBD1	TRBV7-3	15	CASSLGTGGRDEQFF
TRBJ1-1	TRBD1	TRBV9	13	CASSARQGAQAFF
TRBJ2-7	TRBD2	TRBV18	16	CASSPSGGSHTYEQYF
TRBJ2-3	NA	TRBV29-1	14	CSPPRAGSTDTQYF
TRBJ2-3	TRBD1	TRBV5-1	15	CASSLGQGSTDTQYF
TRBJ1-5	NA	TRBV5-1	15	CASSPGGYSNQPQHF
TRBJ2-2	TRBD2	TRBV9	14	CASSGSGSTGELFF
TRBJ2-7	TRBD2	TRBV28	16	CATTRGLAGNSYEQYF
TRBJ2-7	TRBD1	TRBV5-1	14	CASSLGTATYEQYF
TRBJ2-7	NA	TRBV9	13	CASSVQESYEQYF
TRBJ1-1	NA	TRBV7-8	15	CASSSVGGGNTEAFF
TRBJ2-1	TRBD2	TRBV11-3	16	CASSRTSGTPYNEQFF
TRBJ1-3	TRBD1	TRBV4-1	15	CASRQGGAAGNTIYF
TRBJ2-1	NA	TRBV30	14	CARSVSATYNEQFF
TRBJ2-5	TRBD2	TRBV5-1	17	CASSVGTSGIGSETQYF
TRBJ2-7	NA	TRBV28	12	CASSYSSYEQYF